The source of this T cell receptor beta chain is a study of T cell responses to AZD1222 COVID-19 vaccine. As for the study in general: The analysis combined second doses at about 4 or about 12 weeks.

In germline, CDR1 is ENHRY, CDR2 SYGVKD. The CDR3 is 16 amino acids. V was clipped by 4 bases and J by 1 base; unmatched bases: 8. Concerning this clone: Its antigen is not identified.

Study conclusions and caveats: Spike-specific TCR breadth and depth were elevated following two AZD1222 doses.

The method was immunoSEQ multiplex PCR; TCRdb's version includes in-frame clones alone and lacks a portion of them. The table lists around 100,000 clones, 80% to 95% of them singletons. The clonotype was recovered from an adult in good health. The genes are TRBV10-3 and TRBJ1-2; 8 bases line up with TRBD1. This sample comprised peripheral blood, obtained on day 0 of AZD1222 vaccination. The CDR3 protein is CAISGSTGANNYGYTF. The DNA for the CDR3 is TGTGCCATCAGTGGCTCGACAGGGGCGAATAACTATGGCTACACCTTC.